These 20 T cell receptor beta chains originate from one sample sequenced in a study of CD8 T cells in Susac syndrome (dated 2019 in TCRdb). Library creation used the immunoSEQ multiplex PCR assay. RNA was extracted using the RNeasy kit, and roughly 0.5 to 1 ug of the RNA was reverse transcribed with random hexamers. TCRdb trimmed public reads at Q25 via fastp, called clones via MiXCR and kept in-frame beta chains. Records with the same CDR3 protein are collapsed into one entry carrying the most frequent genes and DNA. The sample has 130,000 to 150,000 distinct CDR3 sequences on record, about 93% of them singletons. The top ten hold over 0.25% of the sample. Sequenced material: CD8+ T cells from PBMCs. The origin of the receptors is a human donor in good health.

This chain uses TRBV28 with TRBJ2-5; D remains ambiguous. The germline V gene encodes CDR1 MDHEN and CDR2 SYDVKM. Trimming removed 6 bases from V and 5 bases from J, with 16 bases in between. The CDR3 runs 14 residues. CDR3 nucleotides: TGTGCCAGCAGCCCGGACCGATTCAGGGAGACCCAGTACTTC. Its protein product is CASSPDRFRETQYF. The full variable domain, rest sourced from reference TRBV28 and TRBJ2-5, is DVKVTQSSRYLVKRTGEKVFLECVQDMDHENMFWYRQDPGLGLRLIYFSYDVKMKEKGDIPEGYSVSREKKERFSLILESASTNQTSMYLCASSPDRFRETQYFGPGTRLLVL.

The V and J genes are TRBV20-1 and TRBJ2-1, with 11 bases matching TRBD2. V shed 3 bases and J 6 bases; nucleotides not matched to a gene: 4. Germline CDR1 and CDR2: DFQATT and SNEGSKA (reference sequence). CDR3 length: 14 amino acids. The DNA for the CDR3 is TGCAGTGCTAGTCTAGCGGGAGGTTCCAATGAGCAGTTCTTC. The encoded protein is CSASLAGGSNEQFF.

Only one count was recorded for this clonotype. J is TRBJ2-3 and V is TRBV28; the D gene is possibly TRBD2 (5 bases). The CDR3 runs to 13 residues. Trimming took 2 bases from V and 6 from J, leaving 9 bases between them. Germline V gene sequence: CDR1 MDHEN, CDR2 SYDVKM. Written as DNA, the CDR3 is TGTGCCAGCAGTTTAGCAGCGGCGGATACGCAGTATTTT. It encodes CASSLAAADTQYF.

The chain has TRBV9 and TRBJ2-7; TRBD2 matches at 10 bases. From germline, CDR1 is SGDLS and CDR2 YYNGEE. The length of the CDR3 is 16 residues. J lost 6 bases, V lost 4 bases, and 13 bases had no gene match. The CDR3 DNA follows: TGTGCCAGCAGCTTCCAAGCGGGAGGGTTGGGGACCGAGCAGTACTTC. Its translation is CASSFQAGGLGTEQYF.

The gene calls are TRBV3-1 and TRBJ2-7; 7 positions match TRBD2. V lost 6 bases and J lost 2; bases outside the gene matches: 7. Germline CDR1 and CDR2: LGHDT and YNNKEL (reference sequence). CDR3 size: 14 residues. CDR3 sequence: CASSSSGTPYEQYF. CDR3 DNA: TGTGCCAGCAGTTCTAGCGGAACACCCTACGAGCAGTACTTC.

The V gene is TRBV12-3 or TRBV12-4, the J gene TRBJ2-7; TRBD2 matches 8 bases. CDR3 length: 15 amino acids. With 1 base clipped from V and 6 bases from J, the junction kept 8 bases outside the gene matches. The CDR3 DNA reads TGTGCCAGCAGTTTAGGCGCTAGCGGGCGATCCGAGCAGTACTTC. Residues: CASSLGASGRSEQYF.

J is TRBJ2-3 and V is TRBV5-6; the D is unclear. CDR3 length: 14 residues. The germline V gene has CDR1 SGHDT and CDR2 YYEEEE. The V end lost 4 bases, the J end lost 3 bases, and 12 bases lay between the germline ends. Written as DNA, the CDR3 is TGTGCCAGCAGCGCCAGTTCGACAACAGATACGCAGTATTTT. Its protein is CASSASSTTDTQYF.

The V call is TRBV12-3 or TRBV12-4, the J call TRBJ1-5; tentative D call: TRBD1 (5 bases). This CDR3 is built from 11 residues. V dropped 5 bases and J dropped 15 bases, with 14 bases sitting between them. CDR3 nucleotides: TGTGCCAGCAGTGAGCAGGGACGGGGGCATTTT. This encodes CASSEQGRGHF.

The gene calls are TRBV12-3 or TRBV12-4 and TRBJ2-2, with a weak D call TRBD1 (5 bases). The CDR3 has 12 amino acids. V lost 10 bases and J 8 bases, leaving 14 bases between the germline ends. The CDR3 here is CATTGAEGELFF. The CDR3 DNA reads as TGTGCCACCACAGGTGCGGAGGGGGAGCTGTTTTTT.

This chain connects TRBV4-2 to TRBJ2-1; 8 bases are shared with TRBD2. The germline gives CDR1 LGHNA, CDR2 YNFKEQ. Trimming at V came to 8 bases and at J to 4 bases, leaving 7 bases not matched to a gene. This CDR3 has 14 amino acids. The CDR3 region is CASRSGSNYNEQFF. DNA of the CDR3: TGTGCCAGCCGGAGCGGGAGTAATTACAATGAGCAGTTCTTC.

The V and J genes are TRBV20-1 and TRBJ2-1, with D hard to call. Trimming removed 4 bases at V and 6 bases at J, with 19 bases between. This CDR3 is 15 amino acids long. Germline V lookup: CDR1 DFQATT, CDR2 SNEGSKA (reference sequence). The CDR3 DNA reads TGCAGTGCTACGTCGACTCAATCGCTATCCAATGAGCAGTTCTTC. It is translated as CSATSTQSLSNEQFF.

The chain carries TRBV11-2 and TRBJ2-2; D unclear. Germline CDR1 SGHAT, CDR2 FQNNGV. Trimming removed 3 bases at V and 5 bases at J, with 4 bases between. CDR3 length equals 12 residues. The CDR3 sequence is CASSFWTGELFF. CDR3 sequence (DNA): TGTGCCAGCAGCTTTTGGACCGGGGAGCTGTTTTTT.

The V gene is TRBV7-9, the J gene TRBJ1-2; unclear D gene. Per germline, CDR1 SEHNR and CDR2 FQNEAQ (reference sequence). V gave up 3 bases and J gave up 6 bases, with 11 bases separating them. The CDR3 has 13 amino acids. This CDR3 is CASSLGGIDGYTF. CDR3 sequence (DNA): TGTGCCAGCAGCTTGGGAGGGATCGATGGCTACACCTTC.

This clonotype has a handful of counts. V and J are TRBV30 and TRBJ1-1, with D unclear. The V gene's germline CDR1 is GTSNPN and CDR2 SVGIG (reference sequence). The CDR3 loop spans 14 amino acids. V was clipped by 3 bases and J by 2 bases, with 13 bases between them. This CDR3 is CAWRSGVGNTEAFF. The CDR3 region has the DNA TGTGCCTGGAGGTCGGGAGTTGGAAACACTGAAGCTTTCTTT.

The genes are TRBV7-6 and TRBJ2-3; TRBD2 might be the D (6 bases). Trimming took 5 bases from V and 2 from J, leaving 14 bases between them. CDR3 length: 15 amino acids. Germline V gene lookup returns CDR1 SGHVS and CDR2 FNYEAQ. DNA for the CDR3: TGTGCCAGCAGCGCTTATAGCGGATACACAGATACGCAGTATTTT. This sequence encodes CASSAYSGYTDTQYF. The full variable domain, completed using reference TRBV7-6 and TRBJ2-3, is GAGVSQSPRYKVTKRGQDVALRCDPISGHVSLYWYRQALGQGPEFLTYFNYEAQQDKSGLPNDRFSAERPEGSISTLTIQRTEQRDSAMYRCASSAYSGYTDTQYFGPGTRLTVL.

V and J are TRBV9 and TRBJ2-7; 9 nucleotides align to TRBD2. Trimming removed 0 bases from V and 4 bases from J; junction bases left unmatched: 2. This CDR3 is 14 amino acids long. The germline V gene encodes CDR1 SGDLS and CDR2 YYNGEE. In nucleotides, the CDR3 is TGTGCCAGCAGCGTAGGCGGGAGGGGATACGAGCAGTACTTC. Translation: CASSVGGRGYEQYF.

The chain is built from TRBV4-3 and TRBJ2-2; D remains ambiguous. Germline V gene lookup returns CDR1 LGHNA and CDR2 YSLEER. V was trimmed by 1 base and J by 1 base, leaving 4 bases between them. The CDR3 has 14 amino acids. CDR3 DNA: TGCGCCAGCAGCCAAGTCCGGAACACCGGGGAGCTGTTTTTT. Amino acid sequence: CASSQVRNTGELFF.

This chain connects TRBV30 to TRBJ2-2; 7 positions match TRBD1. Germline trimming cut 4 bases from V and 4 bases from J; bases unmatched to any gene: 6. Looked up from germline, CDR1 is GTSNPN and CDR2 is SVGIG (reference sequence). CDR3 length equals 14 residues. The CDR3 loop reads CAWTRGQSTGELFF. CDR3 nucleotides: TGTGCCTGGACGAGGGGACAGAGCACCGGGGAGCTGTTTTTT.

J is TRBJ1-1 and V is TRBV6-6; no clear D gene. This CDR3 is built from 13 residues. The germline CDR1 and CDR2 sequences are MNHNY and SVGAGI (reference sequence). V was shortened by 2 bases and J by 2 bases, with 6 bases between the two germline ends. The CDR3 DNA sequence: TGTGCCAGCAGTTACGGCGATAACACTGAAGCTTTCTTT. Encoded protein: CASSYGDNTEAFF.

The J gene is TRBJ2-7, the V gene TRBV20-1; 11 positions agree with TRBD2. The V gene's germline CDR1 is DFQATT and CDR2 SNEGSKA (reference sequence). V was pared by 6 bases and J by 3 bases, with 4 bases of the junction left unmatched. This CDR3 is 13 amino acids long. CDR3 protein: CSAAGLADYEQYF. CDR3 coding DNA: TGCAGTGCCGCGGGACTAGCGGACTACGAGCAGTACTTC.